Listed below are T cell receptor beta chains from one sample, sequenced in a study of lymphopenia after photon versus proton radiotherapy. TCRdb's copy holds only in-frame clones and misses some; the assay was immunoSEQ multiplex PCR. This sample carries 25,000 to 30,000 clones, 81% of them seen once, and the ten largest clones take roughly 29%. The source material was peripheral blood, sampled from a patient treated with photon-based radiotherapy. These receptors all come from a man in his fifties with gastric cancer. Both conserved end residues are part of each CDR3.

V gene: TRBV6-4; CDR3 protein: CASSDGQGLGYTF
V gene: TRBV6-1; CDR3 protein: CASSDAQGAAKNIQYF
V gene: TRBV6-5; CDR3 protein: CASTEVGGEQYF
V gene: TRBV6-1; CDR3 protein: CASPRHTF
V gene: TRBV2; CDR3 protein: CASSSISSYNEQFF
V gene: TRBV27; CDR3 protein: CASSPPGQPQHF
V gene: TRBV4-3; CDR3 protein: CASSQDSRGNGYTF
V gene: TRBV4-3; CDR3 protein: CASSARGSASGYTF
V gene: TRBV5-4; CDR3 protein: CASSLGTGTITGELFF
V gene: TRBV30; CDR3 protein: CAWSVGNTEAFF
V gene: TRBV5-1; CDR3 protein: CASSLVGGGSTDTQYF